This TCR beta chain was sequenced in a study of cytomegalovirus exposure and HLA in healthy donors. The PCR made use of 60 Vbeta and 13 Jbeta primers. Clones were sequenced by immunoSEQ multiplex PCR, and TCRdb holds only the in-frame ones, with some missing. This table has 50,000 to 65,000 clones, 70% to 80% appearing once. Trimming cost V 4 bases and J 0 bases, with 10 bases left between them. Looked up from germline, CDR1 is MNHNS and CDR2 is SASEGT. This CDR3 has 15 residues. This chain links TRBV6-1 with TRBJ1-5, with a weak D call TRBD1 (5 bases). The TCR was taken from a man in his forties or fifties in good health and CMV-seropositive. Input material: PBMCs. The CDR3 region is CASSVWTSSNQPQHF. The CDR3 DNA is TGTGCCAGCAGTGTTTGGACATCTAGCAATCAGCCCCAGCATTTT.